This TCR beta chain was sequenced during a study of cytomegalovirus exposure and HLA in healthy donors. The CDR3 is made up of 17 amino acids. The junction had 13 bases not matched to a gene; V was cut back by 4 bases and J by 7 bases. The germline CDR1 and CDR2 sequences are SGHTA and FQGNSA. A word on this clone: Its antigen remains unidentified.

Donors had nominal health at sampling but likely had unrecorded immune exposures. PCR used 60 Vbeta primers and 13 Jbeta primers. Method: immunoSEQ multiplex PCR; TCRdb's copy keeps in-frame clones and lacks some. The data show roughly 220,000 clones, approximately 81% seen once. General study findings and limits: Some TCR beta chains (roughly 150 of them) were listed as cytomegalovirus-associated. Sequencing likely caused a cluster of highly shared sequence variants. The authors excluded some V segments, including TRBV6-2 and TRBV6-3, as indistinguishable.

The TCR was taken from a man aged 25 to 45 in good health and CMV-seronegative. The specimen was PBMCs. The chain employs TRBV7-2 and TRBJ1-2; 12 bases are shared with TRBD1. CDR3 loop: CASSSTPGQGAIGGYTF. CDR3 nucleotide sequence: TGTGCCAGCAGCTCCACTCCGGGACAGGGGGCAATAGGTGGCTACACCTTC.